These T cell receptor beta chains were read from a single sample in a study of T cell repertoires in cytomegalovirus infection. TCRdb reprocessed the reads via MiXCR and lists one record per CDR3 protein. The sample comprises hundreds of thousands of distinct CDR3 sequences, roughly 36% of which are singletons, and 15% to 20% rests with the top ten. The antigens of these receptors remain unknown. Sequencing used cultured PBMCs, obtained from culture after CMV antigen stimulation. The receptors originated from a human donor in good health (CMV status not recorded). Some clones in this sample may be carry-over from other donors' samples. Both conserved end residues are part of each CDR3. D genes are given only for firm matches. Rows may omit the clone size; those that give it use once, few, many or a size class.

D	J	size	V	CDR3	DNA
-	TRBJ1-2	-	TRBV19	CASRVGTGGYTF	TGTGCCAGTAGAGTCGGGACTGGTGGCTACACCTTC
-	TRBJ2-5	few	TRBV7-2	CASSPRTKQETQYF	TGTGCCAGCAGCCCCCGGACTAAACAAGAGACCCAGTACTTC
-	TRBJ1-2	few	TRBV5-1	CASSGPGPNYGYTF	TGCGCCAGCAGCGGGCCCGGGCCTAACTATGGCTACACCTTC
-	TRBJ2-7	-	TRBV19	CASSMNPARGREQYF	TGTGCCAGTAGTATGAACCCGGCCAGGGGACGCGAGCAGTACTTC
TRBD1	TRBJ2-2	once	TRBV20-1	CSANRQGSNTGELFF	TGCAGTGCTAATCGACAGGGATCAAACACCGGGGAGCTGTTTTTT
TRBD2	TRBJ2-1	few	TRBV6-1	CASSEGLALYNEQFF	TGTGCCAGCAGTGAAGGACTAGCACTCTACAATGAGCAGTTCTTC
-	TRBJ2-2	-	TRBV7-2	CASSDRFASGELFF	TGTGCCAGCAGCGACCGCTTCGCGTCCGGGGAGCTGTTTTTT
TRBD2	TRBJ2-7	few	TRBV6-6	CASTYRPAGVVHEQYF	TGTGCCAGCACCTACCGTCCAGCGGGAGTTGTCCACGAGCAGTACTTC
TRBD2	TRBJ2-2	-	TRBV4-1	CASSLKPAGGANTGELFF	TGCGCCAGCAGCCTAAAACCGGCGGGGGGCGCGAACACCGGGGAGCTGTTTTTT
TRBD2	TRBJ2-3	many	TRBV7-8	CASSYPGGAGGTDTQYF	TGTGCCAGCAGCTACCCCGGAGGGGCGGGGGGAACAGATACGCAGTATTTT
-	TRBJ1-1	few	TRBV12-3/TRBV12-4	CASSLGWYEARNEAFF	TGTGCCAGCAGTTTGGGATGGTACGAAGCAAGGAACGAAGCTTTCTTT
TRBD1	TRBJ2-3	-	TRBV4-3	CASSQRTGRDTQYF	TGCGCCAGCAGCCAAAGGACAGGGCGTGATACGCAGTATTTT
-	TRBJ2-6	few	TRBV19	CASSTAGTADNYNVLTF	TGTGCCAGTAGTACCGCCGGGACGGCGGACAACTACAACGTCCTGACTTTC
-	TRBJ2-3	-	TRBV6-5	CASSRKGRIDTQYF	TGTGCCAGCAGCCGAAAGGGGAGAATAGATACGCAGTATTTT
TRBD1	TRBJ1-6	-	TRBV7-9	CASSPTTTGNNSPLHF	TGTGCCAGCAGCCCCACGACGACAGGGAATAATTCACCCCTCCACTTT
-	TRBJ2-1	few	TRBV7-2	CASSPPRVYNEQFF	TGTGCCAGCAGCCCACCCAGGGTCTACAATGAGCAGTTCTTC
-	TRBJ2-5	many	TRBV7-2	CASSSNRAQETQYF	TGTGCCAGCAGCTCGAACAGGGCCCAAGAGACCCAGTACTTC
TRBD1	TRBJ1-5	few	TRBV12-3/TRBV12-4	CASSSRDRDSNQPQHF	TGTGCCAGCAGTTCCCGGGACAGGGATAGCAATCAGCCCCAGCATTTT
-	TRBJ2-3	-	TRBV2	CASSEAPPKRYF	TGTGCCAGCAGTGAAGCGCCCCCGAAGAGGTATTTT
-	TRBJ1-4	-	TRBV6-6	CASSYLKTRRRSEKLFF	TGTGCCAGCAGTTACCTCAAGACCCGGAGGCGGAGTGAAAAACTGTTTTTT
TRBD1	TRBJ1-2	-	TRBV10-3	CAISSRDRFGYTF	TGTGCCATCTCGTCCCGGGACAGATTTGGCTACACCTTC
TRBD2	TRBJ2-5	-	TRBV24-1	CATSDPGTSGAETQYF	TGTGCCACCAGTGATCCCGGGACTAGCGGGGCAGAGACCCAGTACTTC
TRBD2	TRBJ2-1	-	TRBV19	CASSIFLAGTYNEQFF	TGTGCCAGTAGTATATTTCTAGCGGGGACCTACAATGAGCAGTTCTTC
-	TRBJ2-1	-	TRBV28	CASSPYAGPLGEQFF	TGTGCCAGCAGTCCCTACGCAGGGCCCTTAGGAGAGCAGTTCTTC
TRBD2	TRBJ2-2	few	TRBV7-8	CASSSRASGGAYGELFF	TGTGCCAGCAGCTCCCGTGCTAGCGGGGGGGCTTACGGGGAGCTGTTTTTT
-	TRBJ1-1	-	TRBV20-1	CSASQGDTEAFF	TGCAGTGCTAGTCAGGGAGACACTGAAGCTTTCTTT